These T cell receptor beta chains were read from a single sample in a study of beta chain features in type 1 diabetes. TCRdb's copy holds only in-frame clones and misses some; the assay was immunoSEQ multiplex PCR. Seen here are about 350,000 clones, 20% observed once, and the top ten hold 0.035% to 0.05%. Sequencing was done on a sample of naive CD4+ T cells from blood. These receptors all come from a woman in her late teens or twenties in good health. CDR3s include the opening cysteine and the closing phenylalanine or tryptophan. D genes are given only for firm matches. A row's size may be missing; if present it is once, few, many or a size class.

v_gene	d_gene	abundance	j_gene	CDR3nt	CDR3aa
TRBV30	.	.	TRBJ2-3	TGTGCCTGGAGTCCCATGGGCACCTTACCATTCACAGATACGCAGTATTTT	CAWSPMGTLPFTDTQYF
TRBV4-2	TRBD2	.	TRBJ2-3	TGTGCCAGCAGCCAGGCCCCTCAACAGCGCGGGGGGACAGATACGCAGTATTTT	CASSQAPQQRGGTDTQYF
TRBV4-2	TRBD2	.	TRBJ2-5	TGTGCCAGCAGCCAAGGCAGGGCTAGCGGGAGAGGAGAGACCCAGTACTTC	CASSQGRASGRGETQYF
TRBV29-1	.	few	TRBJ2-1	TGCAGCGTTGTACGAGGAGGGATTAATGAGCAGTTCTTC	CSVVRGGINEQFF
TRBV4-2	TRBD1	.	TRBJ2-7	TGTGCCAGCAGCCGGGACAGGCCCTACGAGCAGTACTTC	CASSRDRPYEQYF
TRBV7-8	.	.	TRBJ2-2	TGTGCCAGCAATCGCCAGGGGGGAACCGGGGAGCTGTTTTTT	CASNRQGGTGELFF
TRBV4-1	.	few	TRBJ2-1	TGCGCCAGCAGCCAAGTAGAGGGGGTCTCCGAGCAGTTCTTC	CASSQVEGVSEQFF
TRBV9	TRBD2	.	TRBJ2-3	TGTGCCAGCAGCCCGACTAGCATGGGGGCAGATACGCAGTATTTT	CASSPTSMGADTQYF
TRBV7-2	TRBD1	few	TRBJ2-1	TGTGCCAGCAGCTCCGACAGGGGATCCTACAATGAGCAGTTCTTC	CASSSDRGSYNEQFF
TRBV7-9	.	.	TRBJ2-6	TGTGCCAGCAGCTCTAGGGGGAGAGGATCCGGGGCCAACGTCCTGACTTTC	CASSSRGRGSGANVLTF
TRBV14	.	few	TRBJ2-6	TGTGCCAGCAGCCAGGAGAAGGGGGCCAACGTCCTGACTTTC	CASSQEKGANVLTF
TRBV7-3	TRBD2	.	TRBJ2-3	TGTGCCAGCAGCTTAGAACTAGCGGGCACAGATACGCAGTATTTT	CASSLELAGTDTQYF
TRBV6-6	.	.	TRBJ1-5	TGCCCCTCTTTCCCCGGGAAGAATAGCAATCAGCCCCAGCATTTT	CPSFPGKNSNQPQHF
TRBV5-1	.	few	TRBJ2-1	TGCGCCAGCAGCTACGGACAGTTTTCCTACAATGAGCAGTTCTTC	CASSYGQFSYNEQFF
TRBV4-1	TRBD1	few	TRBJ1-4	TGCGCCAGCAGAGCCGACAGGGGGCGCGTTGGAAAACTGTTTTTT	CASRADRGRVGKLFF
TRBV4-1	TRBD1	.	TRBJ1-4	TGCGCCAGCAGGCGGACAGGGAGGAATGAAAAACTGTTTTTT	CASRRTGRNEKLFF
TRBV27	TRBD1	few	TRBJ1-2	TGTGCCAGCAGTTACGGACAGGGTATGGAAGGCTACACCTTC	CASSYGQGMEGYTF
TRBV5-6	.	few	TRBJ1-2	TGTGCCAGCAGCTACACCGGGTCTACCTTCCCGGCTGGCTACACCTTC	CASSYTGSTFPAGYTF
TRBV6-6	.	few	TRBJ2-1	TGTGCCAGCAGTTACTCCGGGGTAGGGTACAATGAGCAGTTCTTC	CASSYSGVGYNEQFF
TRBV6-4	.	.	TRBJ1-5	TGTGCCAGCAGTGAGATGAGGCGGGGTGGTAATCAGCCCCAGCATTTT	CASSEMRRGGNQPQHF
TRBV6-1	TRBD2	few	TRBJ2-7	TGTGCCAGCCTGGGACTAGCGGGAGGATTTTGGCAGTACTTC	CASLGLAGGFWQYF
TRBV9	TRBD1	few	TRBJ2-5	TGTGCCAGCAGCGGGACAGGGGATGGGACCCAGTACTTC	CASSGTGDGTQYF
TRBV4-1	TRBD1	.	TRBJ1-1	TGCGCCAGCAGCCAAGGCCAGGCTAGACAGGGATGGCGCACTGAAGCTTTCTTT	CASSQGQARQGWRTEAFF
TRBV4-1	TRBD1	.	TRBJ1-2	TGCGCCAGCAGCCAAGCGACAGGGTTAGCTAACTATGGCTACACCTTC	CASSQATGLANYGYTF
TRBV6-5	.	once	TRBJ1-2	TGTGCCAGCAGTCAGGGCCCGGGTGGCTACACCTTC	CASSQGPGGYTF
TRBV6-6	.	few	TRBJ2-7	TGTGCCAGCAGTTATATGGGGACTCGCTCCTACGAGCAGTACTTC	CASSYMGTRSYEQYF
TRBV28	.	.	TRBJ1-5	TGTGCCAGCAGTACCTCAGGGTACAATCAGCCCCAGCATTTT	CASSTSGYNQPQHF
TRBV30	.	few	TRBJ1-4	TGTGCCTGGAGTGTAATGCAGGGAAATGAAAAACTGTTTTTT	CAWSVMQGNEKLFF
TRBV5-4	TRBD2	few	TRBJ2-1	TGTGCCAGCAGCACCCGACGGGGGGGCTCCTACAATGAGCAGTTCTTC	CASSTRRGGSYNEQFF
TRBV7-3	.	.	TRBJ2-6	TGTGCCAGCAGCTTTGACAACATCGTCCTGACTTTC	CASSFDNIVLTF